The rows below give T cell receptor beta chains drawn from one sample of a study of cytomegalovirus exposure and HLA in healthy donors. Here immunoSEQ multiplex PCR was the method, and the copy in TCRdb shows in-frame clones only, minus some. The table has 150,000 to 200,000 clones, over 80% seen once. Sequenced input: PBMCs. The receptor source for this set is a woman between 18 and 29 years old in good health and CMV-seronegative. The CDR3 runs from the conserved cysteine through the conserved F or W. D genes are given only for firm matches. Size values are once, few and many counts, or a class for expanded clones, and some rows have none.

few,-,TRBV27,15,TRBJ1-6,TGTGCCAGCAGTTTACGCGCAGGGATGAATTCACCCCTCCACTTT,CASSLRAGMNSPLHF
-,-,TRBV9,14,TRBJ2-4,TGTGCCAGCAGCGTAGAATGGAGGGAAAACATTCAGTACTTC,CASSVEWRENIQYF
-,TRBD1,TRBV10-3,14,TRBJ2-1,TGTGCCATCAGGCCGGGACAGGGGGCGGGGGAGCAGTTCTTC,CAIRPGQGAGEQFF
-,-,TRBV6-1,16,TRBJ1-2,TGTGCCAGCAGTGAAGCGGGGGCCCCTACCCCCTATGGCTACACCTTC,CASSEAGAPTPYGYTF
few,-,TRBV27,15,TRBJ1-6,TGTGCCAGCAAGTTATCCAACGGGGGAAATTCACCCCTCCACTTT,CASKLSNGGNSPLHF
-,TRBD1,TRBV10-3,14,TRBJ2-7,TGTGCCATCAGTGAGTCCGGACAGGGCCGCGAGCAGTACTTC,CAISESGQGREQYF
-,-,TRBV28,15,TRBJ1-5,TGTGCCAGCAGTTTTTCCAGGGGCCGTTATCAGCCCCAGCATTTT,CASSFSRGRYQPQHF
-,-,TRBV18,17,TRBJ2-1,TGTGCCAGCTCACCACCGTTCGGCACTACCCGATACAATGAGCAGTTCTTC,CASSPPFGTTRYNEQFF
-,-,TRBV5-1,15,TRBJ1-1,TGCGCCAGCAGAGGTAGCGGGACGTCGGACACTGAAGCTTTCTTT,CASRGSGTSDTEAFF
-,-,TRBV11-2,12,TRBJ2-7,TGTGCCAGCAGCTTAGGAGGCAACGAGCAGTACTTC,CASSLGGNEQYF
-,TRBD1,TRBV9,14,TRBJ2-5,TGTGCCAGCAGCGTAGGAGGGGGCCGGGAGACCCAGTACTTC,CASSVGGGRETQYF
once,-,TRBV13,14,TRBJ2-3,TGTGCCAGCAGCCCGGAGGGGTCCACAGATACGCAGTATTTT,CASSPEGSTDTQYF
-,-,TRBV19,14,TRBJ1-6,TGTGCCAGTAGTCCAGGGGACATCGGTTCACCCCTCCACTTT,CASSPGDIGSPLHF
-,TRBD1,TRBV5-8,16,TRBJ2-3,TGTGCCAGCAGCCCGTGGGTGGGACAGGGGACAGATACGCAGTATTTT,CASSPWVGQGTDTQYF
-,TRBD1,TRBV10-3,13,TRBJ2-7,TGTGCCATCTCTGCGACAGGGGCGTACGAGCAGTACTTC,CAISATGAYEQYF
-,TRBD1,TRBV4-1,14,TRBJ1-1,TGCGCCAGCACACAGACAGGGGGCCCCGCTGAAGCTTTCTTT,CASTQTGGPAEAFF
few,-,TRBV6-5,13,TRBJ1-1,TGTGCCAGCAGTGAACGGGAACGTCAAGTAGCTTTCTTT,CASSERERQVAFF
-,-,TRBV19,15,TRBJ1-5,TGTGCCAGTAGGGAGAACCCAATAAGCAATCAGCCCCAGCATTTT,CASRENPISNQPQHF
-,-,TRBV18,16,TRBJ1-2,TGTGCCAGCTCACCTAGGAAAGGAGGATTAGACTATGGCTACACCTTC,CASSPRKGGLDYGYTF
-,TRBD1,TRBV5-6,15,TRBJ2-4,TGTGCCAGCAGCTTTACCGGGACAGGGAAAAACAGTCAGTACTTC,CASSFTGTGKNSQYF
-,-,TRBV18,13,TRBJ2-1,TGTGCCAGCTCCCCCGGTCCGCTCAATGAGCAGTTCTTC,CASSPGPLNEQFF
-,TRBD2,TRBV5-5,14,TRBJ2-5,TGTGCCAGCAGCTTGTGGGGGGGAGAGGAGACCCAGTACTTC,CASSLWGGEETQYF
-,-,TRBV6-5,15,TRBJ1-5,TGTGCCAGCAAAGGCGCAAGAGGTTCTCATCAGCCCCAGCATTTT,CASKGARGSHQPQHF
-,-,TRBV11-2,16,TRBJ1-6,TGTGCCAGCAGCTTAGGGCCCGGGGGGATAGATTCACCCCTCCACTTT,CASSLGPGGIDSPLHF
few,TRBD1,TRBV6-5,14,TRBJ1-5,TGTGCCAGCAGAGGGACAGGGAGCAATCAGCCCCAGCATTTT,CASRGTGSNQPQHF
-,-,TRBV7-9,13,TRBJ1-1,TGTTCCAGCAGCTTTTCGGACTCTTGGGGAGCTTTCTTT,CSSSFSDSWGAFF
-,-,TRBV21-1,15,TRBJ1-2,TGTGCCAGCAGCAAACGGGACAGAGCTAACTATGGCTACACCTTC,CASSKRDRANYGYTF
-,-,TRBV10-1,13,TRBJ1-2,TGCGCCAGCAGTGAAAGGGAGACCTATGGCTACACCTTC,CASSERETYGYTF
-,-,TRBV27,13,TRBJ1-4,TGTGCCAGCAGTTTCTTGGTTGGGGGGTGTCTGTTTTTT,CASSFLVGGCLFF
-,-,TRBV2,15,TRBJ2-6,TGTGCCAGCAGATCCGGGGGAAGCAGGGCCAACGTCCTGACTTTC,CASRSGGSRANVLTF
-,-,TRBV19,14,TRBJ1-1,TGTGCCAGTAGTGCCCGACAGAGTAACACTGAAGCTTTCTTT,CASSARQSNTEAFF
-,-,TRBV28,14,TRBJ2-2,TGTGCCAGCAGGGGGGCTGGGGGGGCCGGGGAGCTGTTTTTT,CASRGAGGAGELFF
-,TRBD2,TRBV18,15,TRBJ2-7,TGTGCCAGCTCACCCGTAGCGGGGGGAGGCTACGAGCAGTACTTC,CASSPVAGGGYEQYF
-,TRBD1,TRBV15,14,TRBJ1-2,TGTGCCACCAGCAGAGAAGGCAGGGGGCTCGGCTACACCTTC,CATSREGRGLGYTF
-,-,TRBV6-1,16,TRBJ1-2,TGTGCCAGCAGTGGCCAGGGGACACGCATTCACAATGGCTACACCTTC,CASSGQGTRIHNGYTF
-,-,TRBV20-1,11,TRBJ2-7,TGCAGTCCCCGGGATCCCTACGAGCAGTACTTC,CSPRDPYEQYF
-,-,TRBV5-5,14,TRBJ2-2,TGTGCCAGCAGCTTCCTAAGCGACACCGGGGAGCTGTTTTTT,CASSFLSDTGELFF
-,TRBD2,TRBV4-1,18,TRBJ2-3,TGCGCCAGCAGCCAAGATATGGGACTAGCGGGTCCCACAGATACGCAGTATTTT,CASSQDMGLAGPTDTQYF
-,-,TRBV19,15,TRBJ2-7,TGTGCCAGTAGTTACCGGCAGGACATTGCCTACGAGCAGTACTTC,CASSYRQDIAYEQYF
-,-,TRBV2,12,TRBJ1-1,TGTGCCAGCAGTGTTGTGGGGCCTGAAGCTTTCTTT,CASSVVGPEAFF
-,TRBD2,TRBV28,15,TRBJ2-7,TGTGCCAGCAGTTTCAGCGGGGGGGCCGTAGACGAGCAGTACTTC,CASSFSGGAVDEQYF
-,TRBD1,TRBV7-3,14,TRBJ1-2,TGTGCCAGCACCCCACAGGGGGGGCACTATGGCTACACCTTC,CASTPQGGHYGYTF
few,-,TRBV7-6,15,TRBJ1-6,TGTGCCAGCAGCTTAGATCAGTCAGTGAATTCACCCCTCCACTTT,CASSLDQSVNSPLHF
once,-,TRBV5-6,15,TRBJ2-5,TGTGCCAGCAGCTGGGGTGAGACAGAGTTTGGAACCCAGTACTTC,CASSWGETEFGTQYF
-,TRBD1,TRBV4-1,14,TRBJ1-2,TGCGCCAGCAGCCAAGACAGGGGGCGGGATGGCTACACCTTC,CASSQDRGRDGYTF
few,TRBD2,TRBV15,12,TRBJ2-5,TGTGCCACCAGGGGACTAGCGGGGGGGGCATACTTC,CATRGLAGGAYF
-,-,TRBV21-1,17,TRBJ2-2,TGTGCCAGCAGCGACGGGCGGGGACCTCCGAACACCGGGGAGCTGTTTTTT,CASSDGRGPPNTGELFF
-,-,TRBV7-9,13,TRBJ2-7,TGTGCCAGCAGCTTCGCAGGTTCCTACGAGCAGTACTTC,CASSFAGSYEQYF
-,-,TRBV6-5,14,TRBJ1-2,TGTGCCAGCAGTTACCTTCGAGGGTCTACTGGCTACACCTTC,CASSYLRGSTGYTF
-,-,TRBV7-8,14,TRBJ2-1,TGTGCCAGCAGCGGGAGTGGGGGGACGGGTAAGCAGTTCTTC,CASSGSGGTGKQFF
few,TRBD2,TRBV14,13,TRBJ2-5,TGTGCCAGCAGCCAAGGAGGGACTAGGGCCCAGTACTTC,CASSQGGTRAQYF
-,-,TRBV11-3,15,TRBJ2-7,TGTGCCAGCAGCATGGGGTTCGGGGGTACCTACGAGCAGTACTTC,CASSMGFGGTYEQYF
-,TRBD2,TRBV4-1,15,TRBJ2-3,TGCGCCAGCAGCCAAGGACTAGCGGGGGGGTATACGCAGTATTTT,CASSQGLAGGYTQYF
-,TRBD2,TRBV7-9,16,TRBJ2-2,TGTGCCAGCAGCCGAGGACTAGCGGGGGGGACCGGGGAGCTGTTTTTT,CASSRGLAGGTGELFF
-,-,TRBV5-1,15,TRBJ1-3,TGCGCCAGCAGCTTGGGCTCAGACTCTGGAAACACCATATATTTT,CASSLGSDSGNTIYF